The present TCR beta chain was sequenced within a study of molecular identifiers for immune sequencing clone quantification. From the PCR reads, TCRdb called clonotypes with MiXCR, one entry per CDR3 protein. The sample lists more than 250,000 distinct CDR3 sequences; roughly 23% were seen once. The CDR3 consists of 16 residues. Germline-derived CDR1 and CDR2 are DFQATT and SNEGSKA (reference sequence). Trimming left V 6 bases short and J 3 bases short, with 21 bases between. The source of this sequence is a human donor in good health. Some libraries in this study had Jurkat cell RNA spiked in. The V gene is TRBV20-1, the J gene TRBJ2-1; D may be TRBD2 (7 bases). The source material was naive CD8+ T cells from blood, with Jurkat cell RNA spiked in. Noted subset: FACS-sorted CD8+CD4-CCR7+CD45RA+ naive T cells. The CDR3 DNA reads TGCAGTGCCCACCCCGACGGGGGGCGGTACTACAATGAGCAGTTCTTC. Translating it yields CSAHPDGGRYYNEQFF.